The 24 T cell receptor beta chains below all came from one sample that was sequenced in a study of T cells in narcolepsy. Assay: immunoSEQ multiplex PCR; the TCRdb copy retains only in-frame clones and omits some. The repertoire consists of roughly 30,000 clones, with around 87% occurring once and the leading ten covering 0.8% to 0.9%. The sequenced sample consisted of memory (CD45RA-) CD4+ T cells from blood. The receptors come from a human donor in good health.

Concerning this clone itself: The junction departs from germline at one end; a sequencing error may be responsible. The chain recombines TRBV9 with TRBJ1-1; D is ambiguous. Germline CDR1 reads SGDLS; CDR2 reads YYNGEE. The CDR3 runs to 15 residues. The CDR3 DNA is TGTGTCAGCAGCGTAGGTGGAGTATGGGACACTGAAGCTTTCTTT. Protein product: CVSSVGGVWDTEAFF. The whole variable domain, filled in from reference TRBV9 and TRBJ1-1, reads DSGVTQTPKHLITATGQRVTLRCSPRSGDLSVYWYQQSLDQGLQFLIQYYNGEERAKGNILERFSAQQFPDLHSELNLSSLELGDSALYFCVSSVGGVWDTEAFFGQGTRLTVV.

V usage is TRBV11-3 and J usage is TRBJ2-3; a possible D gene is TRBD1 (6 bases). V lost 1 base and J lost 1, with 12 bases in between. The CDR3 spans 16 residues. CDR1 SGHNT and CDR2 YENEEA come from the germline V gene. In nucleotides, the CDR3 is TGTGCCAGCAGCTTAGGGCCAGGGGCGGGCACAGATACGCAGTATTTT. This gives the protein CASSLGPGAGTDTQYF.

The V call is TRBV30, the J call TRBJ1-1; D is unresolved. The CDR3 consists of 13 residues. Looked up from germline, CDR1 is GTSNPN and CDR2 is SVGIG (reference sequence). V was cut by 2 bases and J by 3 bases, with 10 bases left in between. In nucleotides, the CDR3 is TGTGCCTGGAGTTTGGAGGCGTACACTGAAGCTTTCTTT. As protein: CAWSLEAYTEAFF.

The chain links TRBV21-1 to TRBJ2-1. TRBV21-1 is listed as a pseudogene. This CDR3 is built from 14 residues. CDR3 nucleotide sequence: TGTGCCAGCAGCATTACCCTCATGAGGGGTGAGCAGTTCTTC. Translated, it gives CASSITLMRGEQFF.

This chain links TRBV30 with TRBJ2-1; no reliable D call. CDR3 length: 14 amino acids. V was shortened by 2 bases and J by 0 bases, with 8 bases between the two germline ends. CDR1 is GTSNPN, CDR2 SVGIG, per germline (reference sequence). The CDR3, as DNA: TGTGCCTGGAGTTCCCTGAGCTCCTACAATGAGCAGTTCTTC. Protein sequence: CAWSSLSSYNEQFF.

This rearrangement joins TRBV9 to TRBJ2-7; D remains ambiguous. V lost 3 bases and J 0 bases, leaving 13 bases between the germline ends. Germline CDR1 SGDLS, CDR2 YYNGEE. The CDR3 has 15 amino acids. DNA of the CDR3: TGTGCCAGCAGCGAGGGATATGGAGTCTCCTACGAGCAGTACTTC. Its protein is CASSEGYGVSYEQYF.

This chain joins TRBV5-6 and TRBJ2-7, with D perhaps matching TRBD2 (6 bases). There are 18 residues in the CDR3. V shed 0 bases and J shed 2 bases, with 21 bases lying between them. Germline V gene lookup returns CDR1 SGHDT and CDR2 YYEEEE. CDR3: CASSLGEVRRAPAYEQYF. The CDR3 DNA sequence: TGTGCCAGCAGCTTGGGCGAGGTAAGGAGGGCCCCGGCCTACGAGCAGTACTTC.

CDR3 sequence reads: CSVRETSGRAAYEQYF. CDR3 DNA sequence: TGCAGCGTAAGAGAGACTAGCGGGAGGGCCGCCTACGAGCAGTACTTC. V gene TRBV29-1 combines with J gene TRBJ2-7; TRBD2 aligns across 14 bases. The CDR3 consists of 16 residues. Trimming took 6 bases from V and 2 from J; bases not matched to a gene: 9. Looked up from germline, CDR1 is SQVTM and CDR2 is ANQGSEA.

This clone was detected only a few times. The chain employs TRBV21-1 and TRBJ1-4; the table's D call of TRBD1 was not tested on the DNA. TRBV21-1 is designated a pseudogene. The CDR3 has 13 amino acids. The chain's CDR3 is CASNRAGDEKLFF. The CDR3 DNA follows: TGTGCCAGTAACAGGGCCGGAGATGAAAAACTGTTTTTT.

The chain employs TRBV20-1 and TRBJ2-7; no firm D call. V lost 3 bases and J 4 bases, leaving 7 bases between the germline ends. Germline V gene sequence: CDR1 DFQATT, CDR2 SNEGSKA (reference sequence). The CDR3 loop spans 11 amino acids. CDR3 sequence: CSARTGYEQYF. The CDR3, as DNA: TGCAGTGCTAGGACGGGTTACGAGCAGTACTTC.

The CDR3 coding sequence is TGTGCCAGTAGTATCCCCGGGCAGGGGGCGGGCGAGCAGTACTTC. It yields the protein CASSIPGQGAGEQYF. V is TRBV19 and J is TRBJ2-7; 8 nucleotides agree with TRBD1. CDR1 is LNHDA and CDR2 is SQIVND in the germline V gene (reference sequence). After removal of 3 bases from V and 6 bases from J, the junction contained 10 bases not matched to a gene. The CDR3 sequence is 15 residues long.

The chain joins TRBV18 to TRBJ1-6; D not certain. CDR1 is KGHSH, CDR2 LQKENI, per germline. Trimming removed 3 bases from V and 5 bases from J, with 11 bases in between. This CDR3 has 15 amino acids. This chain's CDR3 is CASSPTNKDNSPLHF. The DNA of the CDR3 is TGTGCCAGCTCACCTACTAACAAGGATAATTCACCCCTCCACTTT.

The V call is TRBV30, the J call TRBJ2-5; TRBD2 agrees at 9 bases. The CDR3 runs to 16 residues. Germline CDR1 and CDR2: GTSNPN and SVGIG (reference sequence). V lost 0 bases, J lost 4 bases, and 9 bases stayed unmatched. The DNA of the CDR3 is TGTGCCTGGAGTGTACCGGATAGCGGGGGTGGAGAGACCCAGTACTTC. Its protein is CAWSVPDSGGGETQYF.

CDR3 nucleotide sequence: TGTGCCAGCTCACCATTCGGACCCCAAGACCAGCCCCAGCATTTT. This gives the protein CASSPFGPQDQPQHF. The rearrangement links TRBV18 to TRBJ1-5; no clear D gene. CDR3 length: 15 amino acids. The germline gives CDR1 KGHSH, CDR2 LQKENI. V lost 2 bases and J lost 7, with 15 bases in between. Variable domain in full (rest from reference TRBV18 and TRBJ1-5): NAGVMQNPRHLVRRRGQEARLRCSPMKGHSHVYWYRQLPEEGLKFMVYLQKENIIDESGMPKERFSAEFPKEGPSILRIQQVVRGDSAAYFCASSPFGPQDQPQHFGDGTRLSIL.

This chain connects TRBV6-5 to TRBJ1-1, with TRBD1 matching over 9 bases. Germline CDR1 is MNHEY and CDR2 is SVGAGI. The J segment lost 5 bases and the V segment lost 7 bases, leaving 5 bases of the junction unmatched. This CDR3 has 13 residues. The CDR3 nucleotides are TGTGCCAGCAAACAGGGGGCGACTACTGAAGCTTTCTTT. This encodes CASKQGATTEAFF.

This clone was seen only once. The chain employs TRBV29-1 and TRBJ2-5; no clear D gene. Trimming took 5 bases from V and 7 from J, leaving 14 bases between them. Germline V CDR1 and CDR2: SQVTM, ANQGSEA. This CDR3 comprises 12 residues. The CDR3 sequence: CSVPPLGGTQYF. CDR3 in DNA: TGCAGCGTTCCCCCCCTGGGTGGGACCCAGTACTTC.

The rearrangement links TRBV7-2 to TRBJ1-1; D is perhaps TRBD1 (6 bases). Trimming shortened V by 1 base and J by 3 bases, and 9 bases separated the two germline ends. Per germline, CDR1 SGHTA and CDR2 FQGNSA. The CDR3 totals 14 residues. This chain's CDR3 is CASSLDQGYTEAFF. Here the CDR3 DNA reads TGTGCCAGCAGCTTAGATCAGGGGTACACTGAAGCTTTCTTT.

The V gene is TRBV6-5, the J gene TRBJ2-5; 8 positions match TRBD1. Trimming at V came to 5 bases and at J to 5 bases, leaving 4 bases not matched to a gene. Germline values: CDR1 MNHEY, CDR2 SVGAGI. The CDR3 runs 13 residues. CDR3 residues: CASSRQGRETQYF. CDR3 coding DNA: TGTGCCAGCAGTAGACAGGGGCGGGAGACCCAGTACTTC.

The gene calls are TRBV5-1 and TRBJ1-1, with D tentatively TRBD1 (5 bases). Germline assignment: CDR1 SGHRS and CDR2 YFSETQ. The V end lost 0 bases, the J end lost 10 bases, and 22 bases lay between the germline ends. This CDR3 contains 16 residues. The CDR3 DNA follows: TGCGCCAGCAGCTTGGAACGGCAGGGTGGCGCCACCGGAGCTTTCTTT. This gives the protein CASSLERQGGATGAFF. The whole variable domain, filled in from reference TRBV5-1 and TRBJ1-1, reads KAGVTQTPRYLIKTRGQQVTLSCSPISGHRSVSWYQQTPGQGLQFLFEYFSETQRNKGNFPGRFSGRQFSNSRSEMNVSTLELGDSALYLCASSLERQGGATGAFFGQGTRLTVV.

V gene TRBV2 combines with J gene TRBJ1-1; no reliable D call. Germline V gives CDR1 SNHLY, CDR2 FYNNEI. The CDR3 covers 14 residues. Trimming took off 5 bases at V and 1 base at J, with 11 bases between the two ends. The CDR3 region is CASSTFGGNTEAFF. The DNA of the CDR3 is TGTGCCAGCAGTACCTTCGGAGGGAACACTGAAGCTTTCTTT. Full variable domain (remainder filled in from reference TRBV2 and TRBJ1-1): EPEVTQTPSHQVTQMGQEVILRCVPISNHLYFYWYRQILGQKVEFLVSFYNNEISEKSEIFDDQFSVERPDGSNFTLKIRSTKLEDSAMYFCASSTFGGNTEAFFGQGTRLTVV.

The chain carries TRBV5-1 and TRBJ1-4, with D possibly being TRBD1 (6 bases). This CDR3 region has 16 residues. CDR1 is SGHRS, CDR2 YFSETQ, per germline. V was trimmed by 0 bases and J by 10 bases, leaving 19 bases between them. The CDR3 here is CASSLVVGTPQGKLFF. The CDR3 bases are TGCGCCAGCAGCTTGGTTGTCGGGACACCGCAGGGAAAACTGTTTTTT.

V and J are TRBV2 and TRBJ2-2; weak D call: TRBD2 (7 bases). Trimming shortened V by 2 bases and J by 5 bases, and 12 bases separated the two germline ends. CDR3 length equals 15 residues. Per the germline V gene, CDR1 is SNHLY and CDR2 is FYNNEI. CDR3: CASSERGRETGELFF. CDR3 DNA sequence: TGTGCCAGCAGTGAAAGGGGGAGGGAGACCGGGGAGCTGTTTTTT.

J is TRBJ1-2 and V is TRBV9; D is unresolved. The CDR3 runs 13 residues. Trimming shortened V by 2 bases and J by 1 base, and 6 bases separated the two germline ends. CDR1 SGDLS and CDR2 YYNGEE come from the germline V gene. CDR3 bases: TGTGCCAGCAGCGTCGACGGTAACTATGGCTACACCTTC. Translated, it gives CASSVDGNYGYTF.

The chain recombines TRBV18 with TRBJ1-1; D unclear. The ends were cut back, 5 bases at V and 7 bases at J, with 26 bases in the middle. Germline assignment: CDR1 KGHSH and CDR2 LQKENI. CDR3 length: 17 amino acids. The CDR3 here is CASSSATTFLRENEAFF. CDR3 DNA: TGTGCCAGCTCATCGGCAACCACCTTTTTGAGGGAAAATGAAGCTTTCTTT.